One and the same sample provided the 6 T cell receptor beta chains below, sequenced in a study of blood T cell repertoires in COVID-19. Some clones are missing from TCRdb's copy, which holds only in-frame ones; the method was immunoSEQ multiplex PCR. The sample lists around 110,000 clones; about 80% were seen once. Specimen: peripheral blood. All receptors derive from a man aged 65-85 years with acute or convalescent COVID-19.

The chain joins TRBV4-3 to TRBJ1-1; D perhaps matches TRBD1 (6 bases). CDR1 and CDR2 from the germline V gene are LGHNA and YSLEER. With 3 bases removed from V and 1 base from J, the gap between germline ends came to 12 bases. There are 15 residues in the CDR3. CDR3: CASSHADRPNTEAFF. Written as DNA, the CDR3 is TGCGCCAGCAGCCACGCGGACAGACCGAACACTGAAGCTTTCTTT.

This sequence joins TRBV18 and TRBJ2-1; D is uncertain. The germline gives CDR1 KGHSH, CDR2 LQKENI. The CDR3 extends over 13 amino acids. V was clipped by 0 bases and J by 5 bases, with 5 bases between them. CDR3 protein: CASSPPNNNEQFF. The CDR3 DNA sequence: TGTGCCAGCTCACCACCGAACAACAATGAGCAGTTCTTC.

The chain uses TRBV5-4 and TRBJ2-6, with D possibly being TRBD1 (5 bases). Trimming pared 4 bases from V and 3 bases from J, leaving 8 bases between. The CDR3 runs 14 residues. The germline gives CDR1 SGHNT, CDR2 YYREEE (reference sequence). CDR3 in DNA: TGTGCCAGCAGCGAGCAGGGTGGGGCCAACGTCCTGACTTTC. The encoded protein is CASSEQGGANVLTF.

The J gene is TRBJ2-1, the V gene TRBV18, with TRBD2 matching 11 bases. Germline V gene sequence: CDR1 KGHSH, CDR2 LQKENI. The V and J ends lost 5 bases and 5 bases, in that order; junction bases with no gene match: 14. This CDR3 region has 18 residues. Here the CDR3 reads CASSFGASGGTFNNEQFF. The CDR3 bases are TGTGCCAGCTCATTCGGGGCTAGCGGGGGGACGTTTAACAATGAGCAGTTCTTC.

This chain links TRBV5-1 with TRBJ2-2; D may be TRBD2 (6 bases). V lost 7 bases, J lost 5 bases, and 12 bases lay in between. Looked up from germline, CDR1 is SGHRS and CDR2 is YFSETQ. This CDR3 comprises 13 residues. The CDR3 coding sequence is TGCGCCAGCGCGGGGCCCGGGACCGGGGAGCTGTTTTTT. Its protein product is CASAGPGTGELFF.

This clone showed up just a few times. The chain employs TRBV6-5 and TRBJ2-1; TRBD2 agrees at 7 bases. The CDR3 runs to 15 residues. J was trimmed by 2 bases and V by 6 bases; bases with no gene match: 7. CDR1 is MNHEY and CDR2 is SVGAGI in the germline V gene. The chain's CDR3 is CASRPGGRAYNEQFF. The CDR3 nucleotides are TGTGCCAGCAGACCCGGTGGGAGGGCCTACAATGAGCAGTTCTTC.